This T cell receptor (beta chain) emerged from a study of T cells in Graves' hyperthyroidism and ophthalmopathy. The study's findings and limits: Blood also carried most thyroid clonotypes expanded above 0.001.

The CDR3 is made up of 11 amino acids. CDR1 is SNHLY, CDR2 FYNNEI, per germline. V lost 5 bases and J 6 bases, leaving 5 bases between the germline ends. RNA transcripts provided the source from which TCR beta CDR3 regions were amplified. With the HTBI primer set, the TCR CDR3 went through a first round of RT-PCR. TCRdb used MiXCR to reprocess the multiplex PCR reads, holding one entry per CDR3 protein. Of 370,000 or so distinct CDR3 sequences listed, 20% to 30% are singletons. The table lists this clonotype with a few counts. The antigen remains unidentified. The clonotype was recovered from a man between 50 and 59 years old with Graves' hyperthyroidism. What was sequenced was blood. V is TRBV2 and J is TRBJ1-5; D remains unclear. The CDR3 reads CASSTGQPQHF. The CDR3 DNA is TGTGCCAGCAGTACCGGTCAGCCCCAGCATTTT.